Shown below are 19 T cell receptor beta chains from a single sample sequenced in a study of OX40 agonist ivuxolimab in advanced cancers. Sequencing used immunoSEQ multiplex PCR; TCRdb keeps in-frame clones, though not all of them. Of 50,000 or so clones in the sample, approximately 85% are singletons; the top ten hold roughly 2%. This specimen consisted of CD4+ or CD8+ T cells sorted from blood, obtained in a trial of the OX40 agonist ivuxolimab. The source is an adult with an advanced solid tumor such as melanoma, head and neck, liver or kidney cancer.

The chain is built from TRBV5-1 and TRBJ1-1; D not resolved. V was shortened by 5 bases and J by 2 bases, with 4 bases between the two germline ends. The CDR3 spans 11 residues. Per germline, CDR1 SGHRS and CDR2 YFSETQ. The CDR3 region is CASSENTEAFF. CDR3 nucleotides: TGCGCCAGCAGTGAAAACACTGAAGCTTTCTTT.

This chain joins TRBV6-5 and TRBJ2-7; D could derive from TRBD1 or TRBD2 (5 bases each). Trimming removed 5 bases from V and 5 bases from J, with 10 bases in between. Germline values: CDR1 MNHEY, CDR2 SVGAGI. The CDR3 has 12 residues. The CDR3 region is CASSRGRNEQYF. Written as DNA, the CDR3 is TGTGCCAGCAGTAGGGGACGAAACGAGCAGTACTTC.

This chain joins TRBV5-4 and TRBJ2-5, with TRBD2 matching 15 bases. Germline V CDR1 and CDR2: SGHNT, YYREEE (reference sequence). There are 16 residues in the CDR3. V shed 3 bases and J 5 bases; nucleotides not matched to a gene: 5. The CDR3 sequence is CASSSGLAGGSETQYF. The CDR3 coding sequence is TGTGCCAGCAGCTCGGGACTAGCGGGGGGTTCTGAGACCCAGTACTTC.

The V call is TRBV23-1, the J call TRBJ2-5; D is ambiguous. TRBV23-1 is an open reading frame, and its role is uncertain. CDR3 length equals 14 residues. Trimming stripped 5 bases from V and 3 bases from J, with 13 bases between. CDR3 residues: CASSSRPLEETQYF. The CDR3 DNA follows: TGCGCCAGCAGTTCACGCCCCTTAGAAGAGACCCAGTACTTC.

The V gene is TRBV7-2, the J gene TRBJ2-5; no clear D gene. This CDR3 region has 13 residues. V gave up 1 base and J gave up 2 bases, with 5 bases separating them. The germline gives CDR1 SGHTA, CDR2 FQGNSA. CDR3: CASSLGAQETQYF. The CDR3 DNA sequence: TGTGCCAGCAGCTTAGGGGCTCAAGAGACCCAGTACTTC.

This chain joins TRBV7-2 and TRBJ2-1; TRBD2 matches at 12 bases. The CDR3 runs 16 residues. V lost 5 bases to trimming and J lost 8 bases; unmatched junction nucleotides: 10. Per germline, CDR1 SGHTA and CDR2 FQGNSA. The CDR3 bases are TGTGCCAGCAGCCTCCGGACTAGCGGGACAAGGGATGAGCAGTTCTTC. The encoded protein is CASSLRTSGTRDEQFF.

The V call is TRBV12-5, the J call TRBJ1-2; D is undetermined. In germline, CDR1 is LGHNT, CDR2 FRNRAP. The V end lost 1 base, the J end lost 4 bases, and 10 bases lay between the germline ends. This CDR3 comprises 14 residues. Written as DNA, the CDR3 is TGTGCTAGTGGTTTGGGGGAGGGTACCTATGGCTACACCTTC. Translation: CASGLGEGTYGYTF.

This chain links TRBV4-3 with TRBJ1-6; 8 nucleotides agree with TRBD1. CDR3 length: 14 amino acids. Per the germline V gene, CDR1 is LGHNA and CDR2 is YSLEER. Trimming removed 3 bases from V and 6 bases from J; junction bases left unmatched: 1. The CDR3 DNA sequence: TGCGCCAGCAGCCAGCAGGGGGCTAATTCACCCCTCCACTTT. This gives the protein CASSQQGANSPLHF.

In its sample, this clone was seen once. V and J are TRBV7-8 and TRBJ1-3, with a tentative D call TRBD1 (5 bases). V dropped 4 bases and J dropped 4 bases, with 11 bases sitting between them. Germline CDR1 is SGHVS and CDR2 is FQNEAQ. CDR3 length equals 14 residues. Here the CDR3 DNA reads TGTGCCAGCAGCTCCGTTGGGGGAGGAAACACCATATATTTT. It encodes CASSSVGGGNTIYF.

The rearrangement uses TRBV29-1 and TRBJ1-5; 9 nucleotides align to TRBD1. The CDR3 contains 14 residues. V trimming: 6 bases; J trimming: 4 bases; junction bases outside the gene matches: 7. Germline V gene sequence: CDR1 SQVTM, CDR2 ANQGSEA. The CDR3 loop is CSVTTGGKNQPQHF. The CDR3, as DNA: TGCAGCGTAACGACAGGGGGGAAAAATCAGCCCCAGCATTTT. Based on the CDR3 plus reference TRBV29-1 and TRBJ1-5, the full variable domain is SAVISQKPSRDICQRGTSLTIQCQVDSQVTMMFWYRQQPGQSLTLIATANQGSEATYESGFVIDKFPISRPNLTFSTLTVSNMSPEDSSIYLCSVTTGGKNQPQHFGDGTRLSIL.

J is TRBJ1-5 and V is TRBV28; D not certain. This CDR3 region has 14 residues. Trimming took off 2 bases at V and 2 bases at J, with 7 bases between the two ends. Germline loops: CDR1 MDHEN, CDR2 SYDVKM. The CDR3 coding sequence is TGTGCCAGCAGTTTAGGCAGTGGCAATCAGCCCCAGCATTTT. Translation: CASSLGSGNQPQHF. The whole variable domain, remainder taken from reference TRBV28 and TRBJ1-5, is DVKVTQSSRYLVKRTGEKVFLECVQDMDHENMFWYRQDPGLGLRLIYFSYDVKMKEKGDIPEGYSVSREKKERFSLILESASTNQTSMYLCASSLGSGNQPQHFGDGTRLSIL.

The rearrangement uses TRBV29-1 and TRBJ2-1; D may be TRBD1 or TRBD2 (5 bases each). Germline V gene data show CDR1 as SQVTM and CDR2 as ANQGSEA. The V end was cut by 7 bases, the J end by 5 bases, with 18 bases between. The CDR3 runs to 14 residues. This CDR3 reads CSAPVGESDNEQFF. The CDR3 region has the DNA TGCAGCGCCCCCGTGGGGGAGTCGGACAATGAGCAGTTCTTC.

Note on this clone: Other DNA sequences within the sample encode an identical CDR3. The rearrangement uses TRBV4-1 and TRBJ1-6; D not resolved. In germline, CDR1 is MGHRA, CDR2 YSYEKL. Trimming removed 1 base at V and 8 bases at J, with 6 bases between. The CDR3 runs 13 residues. CDR3 DNA sequence: TGCGCCAGCAGCCAAGTTGAGGATTCACCCCTCCACTTT. This codes for CASSQVEDSPLHF.

The count of this clone is one. V gene TRBV30 combines with J gene TRBJ1-5, with a weak D call TRBD1 (5 bases). The CDR3 covers 14 residues. The V end was cut by 2 bases, the J end by 6 bases, with 14 bases between. Germline V CDR1 and CDR2: GTSNPN, SVGIG (reference sequence). The CDR3 DNA follows: TGTGCCTGGAGTTCGGGGGGTAGCGGTCAGCCCCAGCATTTT. This codes for CAWSSGGSGQPQHF.

This clone was seen once. This sequence joins TRBV7-2 and TRBJ1-5; D is unclear. The germline V gene encodes CDR1 SGHTA and CDR2 FQGNSA. The CDR3 runs to 15 residues. Trimming shortened V by 1 base and J by 0 bases, and 7 bases separated the two germline ends. The CDR3 loop is CASSLVTASNQPQHF. The CDR3 DNA is TGTGCCAGCAGCTTAGTTACAGCTAGCAATCAGCCCCAGCATTTT. Variable domain in full (rest from reference TRBV7-2 and TRBJ1-5): GAGVSQSPSNKVTEKGKDVELRCDPISGHTALYWYRQSLGQGLEFLIYFQGNSAPDKSGLPSDRFSAERTGGSVSTLTIQRTQQEDSAVYLCASSLVTASNQPQHFGDGTRLSIL.

Within the sample, this clone is medium-sized. The chain couples TRBV5-1 to TRBJ2-7; 7 nucleotides match TRBD1. The CDR3 runs 16 residues. Germline V gene data show CDR1 as SGHRS and CDR2 as YFSETQ. After removal of 3 bases from V and 6 bases from J, the junction contained 15 bases not matched to a gene. The CDR3 reads CASSSGRQGFSFEQYF. In nucleotides, the CDR3 is TGCGCCAGCAGCTCGGGGCGACAGGGCTTTTCGTTCGAGCAGTACTTC.

This clone was observed many times. The chain recombines TRBV4-2 with TRBJ1-3, with D uncertain. The V end was cut by 5 bases, the J end by 4 bases, with 12 bases between. The CDR3 is 14 residues long. CDR1 and CDR2 (germline): LGHNA, YNFKEQ. The CDR3 DNA reads as TGTGCCAGCAGCGGTGGGAAAACGGGAAACACCATATATTTT. It yields the protein CASSGGKTGNTIYF.

The rearrangement links TRBV2 to TRBJ1-2; 9 bases are shared with TRBD1. V shed 5 bases and J 8 bases; nucleotides not matched to a gene: 12. This CDR3 contains 15 residues. Germline loops: CDR1 SNHLY, CDR2 FYNNEI. As DNA, the CDR3 is TGTGCCAGCAGTCTCCGGACAGGGGCAATGGTCGGCTACACCTTC. Amino acid sequence: CASSLRTGAMVGYTF.

The chain combines TRBV27 with TRBJ1-1; 7 bases agree with TRBD1. The CDR3 spans 14 residues. V dropped 5 bases and J dropped 1; count of bases not matched to a gene: 4. Germline values: CDR1 MNHEY, CDR2 SMNVEV (reference sequence). In nucleotides, the CDR3 is TGTGCCAGCAGTGGGGGACAGAGGAACACTGAAGCTTTCTTT. Protein: CASSGGQRNTEAFF.